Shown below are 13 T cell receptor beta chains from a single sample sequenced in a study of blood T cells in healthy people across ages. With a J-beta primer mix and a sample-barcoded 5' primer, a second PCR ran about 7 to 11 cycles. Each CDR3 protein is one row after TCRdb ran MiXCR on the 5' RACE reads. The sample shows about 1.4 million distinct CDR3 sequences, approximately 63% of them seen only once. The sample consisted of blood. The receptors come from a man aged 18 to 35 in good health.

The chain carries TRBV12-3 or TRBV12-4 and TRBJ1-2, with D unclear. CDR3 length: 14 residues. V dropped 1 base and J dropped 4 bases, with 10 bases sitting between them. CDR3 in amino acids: CASSLDGLIYGYTF. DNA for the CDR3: TGTGCCAGCAGTTTAGACGGACTGATCTATGGCTACACCTTC.

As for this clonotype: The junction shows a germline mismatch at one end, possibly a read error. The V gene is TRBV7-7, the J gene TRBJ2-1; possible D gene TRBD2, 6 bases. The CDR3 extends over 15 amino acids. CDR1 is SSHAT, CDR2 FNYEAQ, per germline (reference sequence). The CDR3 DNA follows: TGTGCTAGCAGCCCTACTACCGGGGGAGACAATGAGCAGTTCTTC. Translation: CASSPTTGGDNEQFF.

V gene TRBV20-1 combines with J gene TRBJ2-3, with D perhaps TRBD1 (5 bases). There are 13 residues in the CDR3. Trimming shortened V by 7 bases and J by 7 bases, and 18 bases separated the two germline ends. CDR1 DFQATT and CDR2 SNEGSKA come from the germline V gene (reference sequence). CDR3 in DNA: TGCAGTGGTAGTGACTCAGGGCCGTATACGCAGTATTTT. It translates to CSGSDSGPYTQYF.

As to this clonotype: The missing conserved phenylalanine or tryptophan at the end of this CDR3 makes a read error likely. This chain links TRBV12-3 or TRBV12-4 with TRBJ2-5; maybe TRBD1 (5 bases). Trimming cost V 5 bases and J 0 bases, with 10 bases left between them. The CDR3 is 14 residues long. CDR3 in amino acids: CASSPTEYQETQYL. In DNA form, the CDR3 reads TGTGCCAGCAGTCCGACAGAGTACCAAGAGACCCAGTACTTA.

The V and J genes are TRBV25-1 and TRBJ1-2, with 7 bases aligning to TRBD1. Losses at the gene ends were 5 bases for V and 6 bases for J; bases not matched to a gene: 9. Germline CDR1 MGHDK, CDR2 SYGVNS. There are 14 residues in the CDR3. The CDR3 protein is CASSREGAPNGYTF. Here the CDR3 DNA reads TGTGCCAGCAGTCGGGAGGGGGCGCCGAATGGCTACACCTTC.

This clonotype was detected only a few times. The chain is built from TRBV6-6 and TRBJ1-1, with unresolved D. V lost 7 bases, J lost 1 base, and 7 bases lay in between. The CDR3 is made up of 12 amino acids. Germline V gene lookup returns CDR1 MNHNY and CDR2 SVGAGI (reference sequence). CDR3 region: CASMKGNTEAFF. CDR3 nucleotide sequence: TGTGCCAGCATGAAGGGGAACACTGAAGCTTTCTTT.

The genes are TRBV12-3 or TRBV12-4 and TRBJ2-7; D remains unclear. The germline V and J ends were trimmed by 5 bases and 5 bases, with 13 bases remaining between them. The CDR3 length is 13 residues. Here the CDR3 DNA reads TGTGCCAGCAGTGACTCTAATCGTCACGAGCAGTACTTC. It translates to CASSDSNRHEQYF.

In DNA form, the CDR3 reads TGTGCCAGCAGTCGGACTTCCCCCGGGGAGCTGTTTTTT. Translating gives CASSRTSPGELFF. The V call is TRBV25-1, the J call TRBJ2-2; weak D call: TRBD2 (5 bases). Germline V gene sequence: CDR1 MGHDK, CDR2 SYGVNS. There are 13 residues in the CDR3. Trimming stripped 5 bases from V and 6 bases from J, with 10 bases between.

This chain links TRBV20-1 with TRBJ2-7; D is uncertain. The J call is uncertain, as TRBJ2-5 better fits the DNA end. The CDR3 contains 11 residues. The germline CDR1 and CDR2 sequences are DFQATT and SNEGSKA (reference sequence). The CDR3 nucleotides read TGCAGTGGTGGTACACCAGGGACCCAGTACTTC. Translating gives CSGGTPGTQYF.

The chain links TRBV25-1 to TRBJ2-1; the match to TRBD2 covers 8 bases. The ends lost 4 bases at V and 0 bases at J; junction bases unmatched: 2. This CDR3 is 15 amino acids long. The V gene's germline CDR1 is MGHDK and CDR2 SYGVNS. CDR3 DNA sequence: TGTGCCAGCAGTGTGCTAGCGGGCTCCTACAATGAGCAGTTCTTC. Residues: CASSVLAGSYNEQFF.

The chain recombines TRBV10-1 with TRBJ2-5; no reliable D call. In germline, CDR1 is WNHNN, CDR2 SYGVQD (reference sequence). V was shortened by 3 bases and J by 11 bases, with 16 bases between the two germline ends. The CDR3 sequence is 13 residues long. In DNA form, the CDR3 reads TGCGCCAGCAGTGAATTCCCGTACGATGAGCAGTACTTC. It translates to CASSEFPYDEQYF.

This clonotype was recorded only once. In DNA, the CDR3 is TGCGCCAGCAGCCAAGATCTTATGAGCGGGGGGGAAATCATTCAGTACTTC. Protein product: CASSQDLMSGGEIIQYF. The rearrangement joins TRBV4-1 to TRBJ2-4; 10 bases match TRBD2. This CDR3 is 17 amino acids long. Per germline, CDR1 MGHRA and CDR2 YSYEKL. V dropped 0 bases and J dropped 9; count of bases not matched to a gene: 11.

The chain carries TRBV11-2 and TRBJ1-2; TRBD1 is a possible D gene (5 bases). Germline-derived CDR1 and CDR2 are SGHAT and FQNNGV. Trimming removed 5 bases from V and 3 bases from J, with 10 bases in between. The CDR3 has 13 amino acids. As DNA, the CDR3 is TGTGCCAGCAGCCTGAGACAGTACTATGGCTACACCTTC. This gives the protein CASSLRQYYGYTF.